This TCR beta chain was documented in a study of blood T cells in healthy people across ages. V was pared by 1 base and J by 4 bases, with 2 bases of the junction left unmatched. The CDR3 has 16 amino acids. Germline V CDR1 and CDR2: LGHNA, YSLEER. Through a sample-barcoded 5' primer and a J-beta primer mix, a second PCR was run for 7 to 11 cycles. Researchers report that each sample yielded at least 2.5 million CDR3-containing paired-end reads. From the 5' RACE reads, TCRdb called clonotypes with MiXCR, one entry per CDR3 protein. The sample gives 800,000 to 1,300,000 distinct CDR3 sequences, around 25% of which show up once; approximately 0.75% is in the top ten. The same data also went into a second study, on T cells of mothers and their children. That study reports: Second-round PCR products received sample barcodes and 2-4 random nucleotides from the M1S primer.

Sample: blood. The source is a girl aged 2 to 9 in good health. V usage is TRBV4-3 and J usage is TRBJ2-1, with 12 bases aligning to TRBD2. Here the CDR3 reads CASSQVTSGGYNEQFF. CDR3 coding DNA: TGCGCCAGCAGCCAAGTAACTAGCGGGGGGTACAATGAGCAGTTCTTC.